Following are 28 T cell receptor beta chains from one sample sequenced in a study of shared clonotypes between healthy human individuals. Produced via immunoSEQ multiplex PCR; TCRdb's table is partial and in-frame only. The sample yields over a million clones, around 78% seen once. Sequencing was done on a sample of memory CD4+ T cells from PBMCs. Subset reported: CD45RA-negative fraction. The receptors stem from a young man in good health. Some clones in this sample may be carry-over from other donors' samples.

This chain joins TRBV27 and TRBJ2-5; D is possibly TRBD2 (5 bases). In germline, CDR1 is MNHEY, CDR2 SMNVEV (reference sequence). V lost 5 bases and J lost 4, with 17 bases in between. This CDR3 contains 15 residues. CDR3: CASSLRDRAGETQYF. DNA of the CDR3: TGTGCCAGCAGTCTCCGTGATAGGGCGGGAGAGACCCAGTACTTC.

This chain links TRBV7-8 with TRBJ2-3; no clear D. V lost 2 bases to trimming and J lost 4 bases, with 10 bases between them. CDR3 length equals 14 residues. CDR1 and CDR2 from the germline V gene are SGHVS and FQNEAQ. The CDR3 reads CASSLTRVPDTQYF. In DNA, the CDR3 is TGTGCCAGCAGCTTAACCCGAGTCCCAGATACGCAGTATTTT.

The V call is TRBV5-1, the J call TRBJ2-5; the D gene is possibly TRBD1 (5 bases). The assigned J gene may be wrong: the sequence end matches TRBJ2-7 better. The CDR3 runs 13 residues. The germline CDR1 and CDR2 sequences are SGHRS and YFSETQ. CDR3 loop: CASGHRGRDEQYF. CDR3 in DNA: TGCGCCAGCGGACATAGGGGCAGGGACGAGCAGTACTTC.

The chain couples TRBV11-1 to TRBJ2-7; D unresolved. V lost 5 bases and J 2 bases, leaving 13 bases between the germline ends. This CDR3 spans 14 amino acids. Per the germline V gene, CDR1 is SGHAT and CDR2 is FQDESV (reference sequence). The chain's CDR3 is CASSKTANPYEQYF. CDR3 DNA sequence: TGTGCCAGCAGCAAGACCGCAAATCCCTACGAGCAGTACTTC.

This clone came up once. DNA of the CDR3: TGTGCCAGCAGTGAATATCCCAAAGGGGAGTACACCTTC. This gives the protein CASSEYPKGEYTF. V usage is TRBV6-1 and J usage is TRBJ1-2; D might be TRBD1 (5 bases). This CDR3 is 13 amino acids long. V dropped 2 bases and J dropped 11 bases, with 15 bases sitting between them. CDR1 and CDR2 from the germline V gene are MNHNS and SASEGT.

This clone was counted once. The gene calls are TRBV10-3 and TRBJ2-7; a weak D match, TRBD2 (6 bases). The CDR3 loop spans 13 amino acids. Germline assignment: CDR1 ENHRY and CDR2 SYGVKD. Trimming took 4 bases from V and 0 from J, leaving 7 bases between them. The CDR3 nucleotides read TGTGCCATCAGTGTGGGGGGCTCCTACGAGCAGTACTTC. This codes for CAISVGGSYEQYF.

J is TRBJ2-1 and V is TRBV5-1; D is possibly TRBD2 (6 bases). This CDR3 contains 14 residues. Trimming took 3 bases from V and 9 from J, leaving 16 bases between them. Germline assignment: CDR1 SGHRS and CDR2 YFSETQ. The CDR3 protein is CASSSGLGQGEQFF. The CDR3 coding sequence is TGCGCCAGCAGCTCGGGACTGGGCCAAGGTGAGCAGTTCTTC.

V is TRBV2 and J is TRBJ2-2, with D maybe TRBD1 (6 bases). The CDR3 contains 17 residues. Deletions cut 2 bases from V and 5 bases from J, with 18 bases between. The germline V gene has CDR1 SNHLY and CDR2 FYNNEI. CDR3 protein: CASSESPFQGPTGELFF. The CDR3 coding sequence is TGTGCCAGCAGTGAATCCCCCTTCCAGGGGCCGACCGGGGAGCTGTTTTTT.

For this clone: The identical CDR3 is also encoded by other nucleotide sequences in the sample. The chain carries TRBV30 and TRBJ1-2, with D hard to call. CDR3 length: 12 residues. Germline V gene lookup returns CDR1 GTSNPN and CDR2 SVGIG (reference sequence). V was shortened by 2 bases and J by 4 bases, with 8 bases between the two germline ends. The CDR3 DNA sequence: TGTGCCTGGAGTCCCGGGAGCTATGGCTACACCTTC. Translating it yields CAWSPGSYGYTF.

V is TRBV6-6 and J is TRBJ1-4, with D uncertain. This CDR3 has 16 amino acids. Germline V lookup: CDR1 MNHNY, CDR2 SVGAGI (reference sequence). The ends were cut back, 0 bases at V and 0 bases at J, with 8 bases in the middle. This CDR3 is CASSYSSTATNEKLFF. The CDR3 bases are TGTGCCAGCAGTTACTCTAGTACAGCAACTAATGAAAAACTGTTTTTT.

V is TRBV4-2 and J is TRBJ2-1; D is uncertain. V lost 3 bases, J lost 5 bases, and 11 bases lay in between. CDR3 length: 14 amino acids. Germline V gene data show CDR1 as LGHNA and CDR2 as YNFKEQ. Here the CDR3 reads CASSQSSRNNEQFF. In DNA form, the CDR3 reads TGTGCCAGCAGCCAGAGCTCACGCAACAATGAGCAGTTCTTC.

Notes on this clone: Other nucleotide sequences from this sample produce the same CDR3. The chain has TRBV18 and TRBJ2-1; the match to TRBD2 covers 9 bases. Germline V CDR1 and CDR2: KGHSH, LQKENI. The CDR3 is made up of 15 amino acids. Losses at the gene ends were 3 bases for V and 7 bases for J; bases not matched to a gene: 7. CDR3: CASSPPGLALNEQFF. CDR3 nucleotides: TGTGCCAGCTCACCCCCGGGACTAGCTCTTAATGAGCAGTTCTTC.

This chain connects TRBV18 to TRBJ2-6; 10 positions match TRBD1. The CDR3 runs 16 residues. V dropped 3 bases and J dropped 4; count of bases not matched to a gene: 3. CDR1 and CDR2 (germline): KGHSH, LQKENI. The CDR3 loop is CASSPGQGTGANVLTF. CDR3 nucleotide sequence: TGTGCCAGCTCACCGGGACAGGGGACAGGGGCCAACGTCCTGACTTTC.

This chain joins TRBV30 and TRBJ1-2; D possibly corresponds to TRBD1 (5 bases). The ends were cut back, 3 bases at V and 10 bases at J, with 12 bases in the middle. The CDR3 loop spans 11 amino acids. In germline, CDR1 is GTSNPN, CDR2 SVGIG (reference sequence). CDR3 amino acids: CAWRGSGLYTF. The CDR3 bases are TGTGCCTGGAGGGGATCAGGGCTCTACACCTTC.

The chain combines TRBV4-3 with TRBJ2-1, with D perhaps matching TRBD2 (7 bases). CDR1 and CDR2 from the germline V gene are LGHNA and YSLEER. Between the trimmed V and J ends, which lost 2 bases and 7 bases, there was a span of 18 bases. The CDR3 length is 16 residues. The CDR3 loop reads CASSQSWGGGKNEQFF. CDR3 nucleotides: TGCGCCAGCAGCCAATCGTGGGGGGGCGGGAAGAATGAGCAGTTCTTC.

This chain links TRBV29-1 with TRBJ2-5; 7 positions match TRBD2. The trim removed 4 bases at V and 0 bases at J, leaving 8 bases unmatched. From germline, CDR1 is SQVTM and CDR2 ANQGSEA. The CDR3 is 15 residues long. The CDR3, as DNA: TGCAGCGTTGCGAGGGCGGGAGCGAACCAAGAGACCCAGTACTTC. It codes for CSVARAGANQETQYF.

V usage is TRBV10-3 and J usage is TRBJ2-3, with 10 bases fitting TRBD1. CDR3 length: 14 amino acids. Germline CDR1 reads ENHRY; CDR2 reads SYGVKD. Trimming took 6 bases from V and 4 from J; bases not matched to a gene: 4. CDR3 DNA sequence: TGTGCCATCAGGCAGGACAGGGGGGCAGATACGCAGTATTTT. Protein sequence: CAIRQDRGADTQYF.

This rearrangement joins TRBV19 to TRBJ2-7; tentatively, D is TRBD2 (6 bases). Trimming removed 2 bases at V and 3 bases at J, with 11 bases between. The CDR3 runs to 14 residues. Germline CDR1 reads LNHDA; CDR2 reads SQIVND (reference sequence). CDR3 in amino acids: CASSIPGLFYEQYF. The CDR3 DNA follows: TGTGCCAGTAGTATACCGGGACTGTTCTACGAGCAGTACTTC.

The chain carries TRBV5-1 and TRBJ2-1, with 8 bases lining up with TRBD2. Germline V gene data show CDR1 as SGHRS and CDR2 as YFSETQ. Losses at the gene ends were 5 bases for V and 3 bases for J; bases not matched to a gene: 4. This CDR3 comprises 14 residues. The CDR3: CASSAGTSYNEQFF. CDR3 DNA: TGCGCCAGCAGTGCCGGGACTAGCTACAATGAGCAGTTCTTC.

V and J are TRBV19 and TRBJ2-2; D unclear. V lost 4 bases to trimming and J lost 5 bases, with 8 bases between them. Germline V gene lookup returns CDR1 LNHDA and CDR2 SQIVND (reference sequence). The CDR3 extends over 13 amino acids. CDR3 loop: CASSTFGTGELFF. CDR3 nucleotides: TGTGCCAGTAGTACCTTCGGAACCGGGGAGCTGTTTTTT.

This sequence joins TRBV19 and TRBJ1-1; D gene ambiguous. This CDR3 spans 9 amino acids. Germline CDR1 is LNHDA and CDR2 is SQIVND (reference sequence). With 6 bases removed from V and 11 bases from J, the gap between germline ends came to 7 bases. The CDR3: CASSNGAFF. Here the CDR3 DNA reads TGTGCCAGTAGCAACGGGGCTTTCTTT.

The chain couples TRBV20-1 to TRBJ2-7; D gene uncertain. This CDR3 is 9 amino acids long. Germline assignment: CDR1 DFQATT and CDR2 SNEGSKA (reference sequence). The V end was cut by 7 bases, the J end by 9 bases, with 10 bases between. CDR3 in DNA: TGCAGTGTGGGCCGGGTGCAGTACTTC. It specifies CSVGRVQYF.

This rearrangement joins TRBV15 to TRBJ2-7, with 7 bases aligning to TRBD2. CDR3 length: 15 amino acids. Germline V gene sequence: CDR1 LNHNV, CDR2 YYDKDF (reference sequence). The V gene end was trimmed by 0 bases and the J gene end by 6 bases; junction bases not matched to a gene: 8. CDR3 protein: CATSRDRGVDGEQYF. The CDR3 DNA follows: TGTGCCACCAGCAGAGATCGGGGGGTCGACGGCGAGCAGTACTTC.

Comments on this clone: A far bigger clonotype differs at one base, so this is likely a read error. The chain has TRBV7-6 and TRBJ1-5; no clear D gene. CDR1 and CDR2 from the germline V gene are SGHVS and FNYEAQ. The CDR3 sequence is 14 residues long. This chain's CDR3 is CVSSLAVGNQPQHF. DNA of the CDR3: TGTGTCAGCAGCTTAGCAGTAGGAAATCAGCCCCAGCATTTT.

The chain joins TRBV11-3 to TRBJ2-3; 7 nucleotides line up with TRBD2. The germline V gene encodes CDR1 SGHNT and CDR2 YENEEA. CDR3 length equals 18 residues. V dropped 0 bases and J dropped 3; count of bases not matched to a gene: 12. The CDR3 here is CASSLDSMGGSLTDTQYF. The CDR3 DNA sequence: TGTGCCAGCAGCTTAGATTCGATGGGCGGGAGTCTAACAGATACGCAGTATTTT.

About this clone itself: A much larger clone differs from this one at a single base, so this may be a read error. This sample also contains other DNA sequences that code for the same CDR3. The chain has TRBV6-5 and TRBJ1-2; 7 nucleotides line up with TRBD1. This CDR3 comprises 15 residues. Germline V CDR1 and CDR2: MNHEY, SVGAGI. The ends lost 6 bases at V and 6 bases at J; junction bases unmatched: 13. This CDR3 reads CASSSPSGTVHGYTF. CDR3 sequence (DNA): TGTGCCAGCAGCAGCCCCTCAGGGACAGTTCATGGCTACACCTTC.

The chain is built from TRBV5-1 and TRBJ2-1; unclear D gene. The CDR3 extends over 12 amino acids. The V end lost 6 bases, the J end lost 9 bases, and 13 bases lay between the germline ends. Germline V gene lookup returns CDR1 SGHRS and CDR2 YFSETQ. The DNA of the CDR3 is TGCGCCAGCAAAGACTGGGGTGTTGAGCAGTTCTTC. Translated, it gives CASKDWGVEQFF.

This chain connects TRBV5-4 to TRBJ1-2, with TRBD1 matching over 10 bases. Losses at the gene ends were 1 base for V and 6 bases for J; bases not matched to a gene: 6. In germline, CDR1 is SGHNT, CDR2 YYREEE (reference sequence). There are 15 residues in the CDR3. As DNA, the CDR3 is TGTGCCAGCAGCTTGAACAGACAGGGGGCGGATGGCTACACCTTC. As protein: CASSLNRQGADGYTF.